This entry describes one TCR beta chain. What it binds is unknown. This sample is drawn from a study of response to subunit inactivated influenza vaccine. Study results and caveats: The study's authors posited that every seasonal influenza vaccination enlists few new T cells.

The CDR3 extends over 16 amino acids. Germline loops: CDR1 SGHTA, CDR2 FQGNSA. V dropped 5 bases and J dropped 5; count of bases not matched to a gene: 10. TCRdb independently ran MiXCR on the RT-PCR reads; one entry per CDR3 protein. The sample lists around 500,000 distinct CDR3 sequences; about 10% were seen once. The TCR originated in a man aged 50-60 years who received an inactivated influenza vaccine. This rearrangement joins TRBV7-2 to TRBJ2-7; 12 nucleotides align to TRBD2. This specimen was PBMCs from blood, taken about 6 weeks after vaccination. The DNA of the CDR3 is TGTGCCAGCAGCATTGGACTAGCGGGACCTCAGCACGAGCAGTACTTC. It specifies CASSIGLAGPQHEQYF.